These 11 T cell receptor beta chains originate from one sample sequenced in a study of T cell responses to AZD1222 COVID-19 vaccine. Some clones are missing from TCRdb's copy, which holds only in-frame ones; the method was immunoSEQ multiplex PCR. The table records about 130,000 clones, around nine tenths of them present only once. The source was peripheral blood, collected on day 0 of AZD1222 vaccination. The receptor source for this set is an adult in good health.

The chain joins TRBV4-2 to TRBJ2-1, with 7 bases identical to TRBD2. CDR1 is LGHNA, CDR2 YNFKEQ, per germline. The trim removed 2 bases at V and 7 bases at J, leaving 8 bases unmatched. This CDR3 spans 15 amino acids. In DNA form, the CDR3 reads TGTGCCAGCAGCCAATCTGCGGGGGTTGGGAATGAGCAGTTCTTC. Its translation: CASSQSAGVGNEQFF.

The chain combines TRBV4-3 with TRBJ1-4; no clear D gene. This CDR3 has 16 amino acids. V dropped 0 bases and J dropped 5 bases, with 13 bases sitting between them. CDR1 is LGHNA, CDR2 YSLEER, per germline. DNA for the CDR3: TGCGCCAGCAGCCAAGATCCCTCGGCACCCAATGAAAAACTGTTTTTT. Encoded protein: CASSQDPSAPNEKLFF.

V usage is TRBV7-2 and J usage is TRBJ2-7, with 7 bases lining up with TRBD1. V was clipped by 1 base and J by 5 bases; unmatched bases: 14. Germline CDR1 SGHTA, CDR2 FQGNSA. This CDR3 comprises 17 residues. DNA of the CDR3: TGTGCCAGCAGCTTAGAGTTAACGGGACAGCCCGGTCACGAGCAGTACTTC. It yields the protein CASSLELTGQPGHEQYF.

The chain carries TRBV4-2 and TRBJ1-3; D not certain. CDR1 and CDR2 from the germline V gene are LGHNA and YNFKEQ. Trimming shortened V by 1 base and J by 0 bases, and 7 bases separated the two germline ends. The CDR3 is 15 residues long. The CDR3 coding sequence is TGTGCCAGCAGCCAAGGGGTCCCCTCTGGAAACACCATATATTTT. Translating gives CASSQGVPSGNTIYF.

The chain employs TRBV27 and TRBJ2-1; 7 bases match TRBD2. Unmatched junction bases numbered 10, after V lost 5 bases and J lost 0 bases. The germline gives CDR1 MNHEY, CDR2 SMNVEV (reference sequence). The CDR3 totals 17 residues. CDR3 in amino acids: CASSPWVGGSSYNEQFF. The CDR3 DNA is TGTGCCAGCAGTCCTTGGGTCGGGGGGAGCTCCTACAATGAGCAGTTCTTC.

The V gene is TRBV4-3, the J gene TRBJ1-3, with D unclear. CDR3 length: 15 residues. V was pared by 0 bases and J by 4 bases, with 10 bases between. The germline V gene has CDR1 LGHNA and CDR2 YSLEER. CDR3 residues: CASSQDPPPGNTIYF. The DNA for the CDR3 is TGCGCCAGCAGCCAAGATCCCCCCCCCGGAAACACCATATATTTT.

This chain connects TRBV19 to TRBJ1-6; possibly TRBD1 for D (6 bases). The CDR3 loop spans 16 amino acids. V was trimmed by 4 bases and J by 5 bases, leaving 15 bases between them. From germline, CDR1 is LNHDA and CDR2 SQIVND (reference sequence). CDR3 amino acids: CASSTAFRGHNSPLHF. DNA of the CDR3: TGTGCCAGTAGTACCGCGTTCAGGGGTCATAATTCACCCCTCCACTTT.

CDR3 region: CASSGYGYTF. The CDR3 DNA follows: TGTGCCAGCAGTGGGTATGGCTACACCTTC. The chain is built from TRBV25-1 and TRBJ1-2; D uncertain. Trimming removed 4 bases at V and 5 bases at J, with 2 bases between. This CDR3 is built from 10 residues. The germline V gene encodes CDR1 MGHDK and CDR2 SYGVNS.

The CDR3, as DNA: TGTGCCACCAGTGACGAGATGGGGGAGACCCAGTACTTC. This codes for CATSDEMGETQYF. The V call is TRBV24-1, the J call TRBJ2-5, with D unclear. Between the trimmed V and J ends, which lost 4 bases and 5 bases, there was a span of 10 bases. Germline CDR1 reads KGHDR; CDR2 reads SFDVKD. CDR3 size: 13 residues.

The V and J genes are TRBV5-4 and TRBJ2-1; the D is unclear. Trimming removed 4 bases at V and 8 bases at J, with 10 bases between. This CDR3 is built from 12 residues. Germline CDR1 reads SGHNT; CDR2 reads YYREEE (reference sequence). The CDR3 coding sequence is TGTGCCAGCAGCCCTGACAAATATGAGCAGTTCTTC. Protein product: CASSPDKYEQFF.

The chain is built from TRBV10-3 and TRBJ2-5; unclear D gene. The germline V gene encodes CDR1 ENHRY and CDR2 SYGVKD. This CDR3 is built from 14 residues. Deletions cut 3 bases from V and 0 bases from J, with 8 bases between. CDR3 in amino acids: CAISDPKYQETQYF. The CDR3 DNA reads as TGTGCCATCAGTGATCCTAAGTACCAAGAGACCCAGTACTTC.